This entry lists 30 T cell receptor beta chains sequenced from one sample in a study of beta chain features in type 1 diabetes. The study, taken as a whole, reports: TCRB CDR3 length was moderately but significantly reduced in all four CD4+ subsets of Type 1 diabetes patients.

Expressed TCRB transcripts were sequenced, since all the RNA that had been isolated was reverse transcribed. The data were produced by immunoSEQ multiplex PCR, yet TCRdb's version contains in-frame clones alone and is incomplete. Of about 150,000 clones in the sample, roughly 7.1% were seen once. Antigen specificity for these receptors is unknown. The sequencing sample was made of central memory CD4+ T cells from blood. The origin of the receptors is a middle-aged woman with type 1 diabetes.

The chain couples TRBV18 to TRBJ2-2, with TRBD2 as a possible D gene (5 bases). CDR1 and CDR2 from the germline V gene are KGHSH and LQKENI. V was clipped by 3 bases and J by 6 bases, with 14 bases between them. CDR3 size: 15 residues. The CDR3 is CASSPMSEDPGELFF. The CDR3 bases are TGTGCCAGCTCACCGATGTCGGAGGACCCCGGGGAGCTGTTTTTT.

The genes are TRBV9 and TRBJ2-7, with D possibly TRBD2 on 6 matching bases. CDR1 is SGDLS, CDR2 YYNGEE, per germline. V lost 0 bases to trimming and J lost 6 bases, with 19 bases between them. The CDR3 runs 16 residues. In DNA, the CDR3 is TGTGCCAGCAGCGTAGCTGCGGTCGTCGGGGGTCGCGAGCAGTACTTC. Protein sequence: CASSVAAVVGGREQYF.

This clone was picked up a small number of times. The chain employs TRBV7-9 and TRBJ2-7, with D possibly being TRBD1 (6 bases). Germline CDR1 and CDR2: SEHNR and FQNEAQ (reference sequence). The V end was cut by 4 bases, the J end by 4 bases, with 8 bases between. The CDR3 extends over 12 amino acids. This chain's CDR3 is CASSYDRYEQYF. CDR3 nucleotides: TGTGCCAGCAGCTATGACAGGTACGAGCAGTACTTC.

This sequence joins TRBV4-2 and TRBJ2-1; 8 bases fit TRBD2. The germline V gene encodes CDR1 LGHNA and CDR2 YNFKEQ. V lost 0 bases to trimming and J lost 7 bases; unmatched junction nucleotides: 8. The CDR3 is 16 amino acids. For the CDR3, the DNA is TGTGCCAGCAGCCAAGATAACGGGGGGGCTCGAAATGAGCAGTTCTTC. Translated, it gives CASSQDNGGARNEQFF.

This clone was detected only a few times. CDR3 in DNA: TGTGCCAGCAGCCATCCTTTTAGGGGGAACCAGAGGAACACCATATATTTT. As protein: CASSHPFRGNQRNTIYF. The chain carries TRBV4-2 and TRBJ1-3, with D possibly being TRBD1 (6 bases). There are 17 residues in the CDR3. CDR1 is LGHNA and CDR2 is YNFKEQ in the germline V gene. V lost 3 bases and J lost 7, with 22 bases in between.

This clone came up a few times. The chain joins TRBV14 to TRBJ2-1; 7 bases map to TRBD2. CDR1 and CDR2 (germline): SGHDN, FVKESK. V shed 2 bases and J 9 bases; nucleotides not matched to a gene: 4. CDR3 size: 13 residues. CDR3 DNA sequence: TGTGCCAGCAGCCAATCCAGCGGGACTGAGCAGTTCTTC. Its protein is CASSQSSGTEQFF.

This clone was seen only a few times. The rearrangement joins TRBV29-1 to TRBJ1-5, with D hard to call. Germline values: CDR1 SQVTM, CDR2 ANQGSEA. Trimming removed 1 base from V and 7 bases from J, with 11 bases in between. The CDR3 length is 13 residues. The CDR3 sequence is CSVEVQAGQPQHF. In DNA, the CDR3 is TGCAGCGTTGAAGTCCAGGCGGGCCAGCCCCAGCATTTT.

The chain carries TRBV7-2 and TRBJ2-7; 7 bases are a match to TRBD2. The CDR3 spans 14 residues. V dropped 5 bases and J dropped 2; count of bases not matched to a gene: 6. The germline gives CDR1 SGHTA, CDR2 FQGNSA. This CDR3 reads CASSLTSAPYEQYF. The CDR3 region has the DNA TGTGCCAGCAGCCTTACTAGCGCACCCTACGAGCAGTACTTC. Drawing the rest from reference TRBV7-2 and TRBJ2-7, the complete variable domain is GAGVSQSPSNKVTEKGKDVELRCDPISGHTALYWYRQSLGQGLEFLIYFQGNSAPDKSGLPSDRFSAERTGGSVSTLTIQRTQQEDSAVYLCASSLTSAPYEQYFGPGTRLTVT.

The chain is built from TRBV9 and TRBJ1-2; TRBD1 matches 12 bases. The ends lost 2 bases at V and 0 bases at J; junction bases unmatched: 5. Germline CDR1 is SGDLS and CDR2 is YYNGEE. This CDR3 region has 17 residues. DNA of the CDR3: TGTGCCAGCAGCGTGGGGACAGGGGGCCTAGCTAACTATGGCTACACCTTC. Translating gives CASSVGTGGLANYGYTF.

This clone was counted a few times. The rearrangement links TRBV7-2 to TRBJ2-1; no clear D. There are 11 residues in the CDR3. V gave up 5 bases and J gave up 10 bases, with 9 bases separating them. Germline V gives CDR1 SGHTA, CDR2 FQGNSA. The CDR3 bases are TGTGCCAGCAGCCCAACGGTAGAGCAGTTCTTC. It yields the protein CASSPTVEQFF.

This clone was observed a few times. The DNA for the CDR3 is TGTGCCAGCAGCTTAGGTCTTATCACCGGGGAGCTGTTTTTT. This sequence encodes CASSLGLITGELFF. This rearrangement joins TRBV11-2 to TRBJ2-2; no clear D gene. Germline CDR1 SGHAT, CDR2 FQNNGV. This CDR3 is built from 14 residues. Between the trimmed V and J ends, which lost 1 base and 4 bases, there was a span of 7 bases.

In this sample, this clone turned up a few times. The rearrangement joins TRBV28 to TRBJ1-2; D is undetermined. Germline V gene lookup returns CDR1 MDHEN and CDR2 SYDVKM. This CDR3 contains 15 residues. Deletions cut 3 bases from V and 2 bases from J, with 13 bases between. CDR3: CASSLSPVQNYGYTF. CDR3 bases: TGTGCCAGCAGTTTGTCGCCAGTCCAAAACTATGGCTACACCTTC.

This clone was detected a few times. The rearrangement uses TRBV15 and TRBJ1-1; D might be TRBD1 (5 bases). V was shortened by 1 base and J by 4 bases, with 10 bases between the two germline ends. Looked up from germline, CDR1 is LNHNV and CDR2 is YYDKDF (reference sequence). The CDR3 is 14 amino acids. In nucleotides, the CDR3 is TGTGCCACCAGCAGAGCTACAGGCCTCACTGAAGCTTTCTTT. Protein product: CATSRATGLTEAFF. The whole variable domain, filled in from reference TRBV15 and TRBJ1-1, reads DAMVIQNPRYQVTQFGKPVTLSCSQTLNHNVMYWYQQKSSQAPKLLFHYYDKDFNNEADTPDNFQSRRPNTSFCFLDIRSPGLGDTAMYLCATSRATGLTEAFFGQGTRLTVV.

The chain joins TRBV30 to TRBJ1-5; D is unresolved. The CDR3 length is 13 residues. In germline, CDR1 is GTSNPN, CDR2 SVGIG (reference sequence). V dropped 3 bases and J dropped 6 bases, with 12 bases sitting between them. CDR3 loop: CAWRYASGQPQHF. CDR3 bases: TGTGCCTGGAGGTATGCCAGCGGTCAGCCCCAGCATTTT.

The chain recombines TRBV6-1 with TRBJ1-4; D gene unclear. The germline V gene has CDR1 MNHNS and CDR2 SASEGT. Deletions cut 6 bases from V and 3 bases from J, with 14 bases between. This CDR3 region has 15 residues. The CDR3 here is CASSHAGSSNEKLFF. CDR3 nucleotides: TGTGCCAGCAGCCATGCGGGCAGCTCTAATGAAAAACTGTTTTTT.

This clone was counted a few times. The V and J genes are TRBV29-1 and TRBJ1-1; D remains unclear. CDR3 length equals 16 residues. The V gene's germline CDR1 is SQVTM and CDR2 ANQGSEA. Trimming removed 2 bases from V and 1 base from J, with 17 bases in between. In DNA, the CDR3 is TGCAGCGTTGAACGAGGGTCACCCCTGGAGAACACTGAAGCTTTCTTT. Protein sequence: CSVERGSPLENTEAFF.

This clone has just a few counts. The chain recombines TRBV10-3 with TRBJ2-3; the D gene is possibly TRBD2 (5 bases). Trimming pared 2 bases from V and 2 bases from J, leaving 8 bases between. Germline-derived CDR1 and CDR2 are ENHRY and SYGVKD. This CDR3 comprises 14 residues. In nucleotides, the CDR3 is TGTGCCATCAGTGAGAGCCGGGACACAGATACGCAGTATTTT. Its protein is CAISESRDTDTQYF.

Only a few counts were recorded for this clone. The chain recombines TRBV2 with TRBJ1-4; D call uncertain. This CDR3 region has 14 residues. Germline V lookup: CDR1 SNHLY, CDR2 FYNNEI. Trimming took off 4 bases at V and 8 bases at J, with 14 bases between the two ends. The chain's CDR3 is CASSGGAQKEKLFF. CDR3 sequence (DNA): TGTGCCAGCAGTGGAGGCGCCCAAAAGGAAAAACTGTTTTTT.

This chain uses TRBV5-1 with TRBJ1-4, with a possible D match to TRBD1 (5 bases). In germline, CDR1 is SGHRS, CDR2 YFSETQ. This CDR3 is 14 amino acids long. V shed 1 base and J shed 6 bases, with 10 bases lying between them. The CDR3 here is CASSLRGKDEKLFF. The CDR3 DNA reads TGCGCCAGCAGCTTGAGGGGCAAGGATGAAAAACTGTTTTTT.

This clone was picked up a small number of times. This chain connects TRBV2 to TRBJ2-3; 10 bases are shared with TRBD1. Germline assignment: CDR1 SNHLY and CDR2 FYNNEI. V lost 6 bases and J lost 6; bases outside the gene matches: 15. The CDR3 totals 17 residues. CDR3 nucleotide sequence: TGTGCCAGCAGGGGCGTCCCGGGACAGGGGATCCGGGATACGCAGTATTTT. It translates to CASRGVPGQGIRDTQYF.

This clone was seen ten or more times. This chain connects TRBV29-1 to TRBJ1-2, with 7 nucleotides matching TRBD1. The V gene end was trimmed by 7 bases and the J gene end by 7 bases; junction bases not matched to a gene: 15. Per germline, CDR1 SQVTM and CDR2 ANQGSEA. This CDR3 comprises 14 residues. CDR3 DNA sequence: TGCAGCGCGAGTGACAGGGAAGGGGGCTCTGGCTACACCTTC. Translated, it gives CSASDREGGSGYTF.

The rearrangement joins TRBV7-8 to TRBJ2-1; 7 bases fit TRBD1. There are 13 residues in the CDR3. CDR1 is SGHVS, CDR2 FQNEAQ, per germline. Trimming took 6 bases from V and 9 from J; bases not matched to a gene: 8. CDR3 sequence: CASSPDRPVEQFF. CDR3 DNA sequence: TGTGCCAGCAGTCCGGACAGGCCCGTTGAGCAGTTCTTC.

This clone was detected a few times. The chain couples TRBV19 to TRBJ1-2; 9 nucleotides agree with TRBD1. V lost 5 bases and J lost 8; bases outside the gene matches: 12. CDR1 is LNHDA and CDR2 is SQIVND in the germline V gene (reference sequence). The CDR3 is made up of 15 amino acids. CDR3 sequence: CASSPVRTGDRGYTF. As DNA, the CDR3 is TGTGCCAGTAGTCCGGTACGGACAGGGGATCGGGGCTACACCTTC.

This sequence joins TRBV4-2 and TRBJ1-1, with D unclear. Germline V lookup: CDR1 LGHNA, CDR2 YNFKEQ. CDR3 size: 12 residues. Trimming cost V 5 bases and J 8 bases, with 12 bases left between them. CDR3 residues: CASSLRAVEAFF. CDR3 coding DNA: TGTGCCAGCAGCTTGAGGGCGGTGGAAGCTTTCTTT.

There are many counts of this clone. The chain couples TRBV6-5 to TRBJ2-7; a weak D match, TRBD1 (5 bases). CDR3 length: 14 residues. V was trimmed by 6 bases and J by 1 base, leaving 13 bases between them. Germline assignment: CDR1 MNHEY and CDR2 SVGAGI. CDR3 DNA sequence: TGTGCCAGCAGGGGGATGACAGCATCCTACGAGCAGTACTTC. Its translation is CASRGMTASYEQYF.

The chain recombines TRBV7-2 with TRBJ2-1; tentatively, D is TRBD2 (6 bases). The CDR3 covers 16 residues. Germline V gene data show CDR1 as SGHTA and CDR2 as FQGNSA. The germline V and J ends were trimmed by 0 bases and 0 bases, with 9 bases remaining between them. The CDR3 nucleotides read TGTGCCAGCAGCTTAGCGCGGGACGGCTCCTACAATGAGCAGTTCTTC. Amino acids: CASSLARDGSYNEQFF.

The rearrangement uses TRBV28 and TRBJ1-5; D ambiguous. The CDR3 is made up of 14 amino acids. Trimming took off 6 bases at V and 5 bases at J, with 14 bases between the two ends. The germline CDR1 and CDR2 sequences are MDHEN and SYDVKM. CDR3: CASSMASEDQPQHF. CDR3 coding DNA: TGTGCCAGCAGCATGGCATCGGAGGATCAGCCCCAGCATTTT.

This chain connects TRBV15 to TRBJ1-3, with TRBD1 matching over 9 bases. The CDR3 spans 16 residues. Germline V gene data show CDR1 as LNHNV and CDR2 as YYDKDF (reference sequence). With V trimmed by 3 bases and J by 2 bases, 5 bases remained unmatched. CDR3 sequence (DNA): TGTGCCACCAGCAGGAGAGGGACAGGGCCTGGAAACACCATATATTTT. This sequence encodes CATSRRGTGPGNTIYF.

V and J are TRBV7-3 and TRBJ1-2; the match to TRBD1 covers 7 bases. Germline CDR1 and CDR2: SGHTA and FQGTGA. This CDR3 contains 16 residues. Trimming removed 4 bases from V and 5 bases from J; junction bases left unmatched: 13. DNA for the CDR3: TGTGCCAGCAGCTCCCGCCTTGGGACAGAAAGTTATGGCTACACCTTC. Translated, it gives CASSSRLGTESYGYTF.

This clone was seen a few times. For the CDR3, the DNA is TGTGCCAGTAAACGACCCGGGACAGCATACAATGAGCAGTTCTTC. Protein sequence: CASKRPGTAYNEQFF. V usage is TRBV19 and J usage is TRBJ2-1, with TRBD1 matching over 7 bases. V lost 7 bases, J lost 4 bases, and 10 bases stayed unmatched. This CDR3 comprises 15 residues. CDR1 and CDR2 (germline): LNHDA, SQIVND (reference sequence).